A single sample is the source of the 26 T cell receptor beta chains below, sequenced in a study of shared clonotypes between healthy human individuals. Here immunoSEQ multiplex PCR was the method, and the copy in TCRdb shows in-frame clones only, minus some. Among more than 1 million clones listed, around 82% were seen once. Source material: memory CD4+ T cells from PBMCs. Subset noted: CD45RA-negative fraction. The source is a man aged 18 to 30 in good health. Some clones in this sample may be carry-over from other donors' samples.

CDR3 in amino acids: CASSSRLNTGELFF. CDR3 DNA: TGTGCCAGCAGCTCGAGACTGAACACCGGGGAGCTGTTTTTT. The chain uses TRBV7-3 and TRBJ2-2; D remains unclear. The CDR3 covers 14 residues. Trimming left V 4 bases short and J 1 base short, with 7 bases between. Germline loops: CDR1 SGHTA, CDR2 FQGTGA.

V usage is TRBV5-8 and J usage is TRBJ2-2; D is possibly TRBD2 (6 bases). V shed 1 base and J shed 5 bases, with 15 bases lying between them. Germline values: CDR1 SGHTS, CDR2 YDEGEE. The CDR3 is made up of 16 amino acids. In DNA, the CDR3 is TGTGCCAGCAGCTTGCCCCGCGGGATTGGGACCGGGGAGCTGTTTTTT. Residues: CASSLPRGIGTGELFF.

The V call is TRBV6-1, the J call TRBJ2-5; D call uncertain. The V end was cut by 2 bases, the J end by 5 bases, with 9 bases between. In germline, CDR1 is MNHNS, CDR2 SASEGT. There are 13 residues in the CDR3. The CDR3 loop is CASSENSLETQYF. CDR3 sequence (DNA): TGTGCCAGCAGTGAAAATTCCTTGGAGACCCAGTACTTC.

Of note for this clone: Other DNA sequences in this sample translate to the same CDR3. The chain employs TRBV7-2 and TRBJ2-7; D remains unclear. In germline, CDR1 is SGHTA, CDR2 FQGNSA. V lost 4 bases, J lost 0 bases, and 7 bases lay in between. The CDR3 consists of 13 residues. CDR3 bases: TGTGCCAGCAGCTCCGGACCCTCCTACGAGCAGTACTTC. It encodes CASSSGPSYEQYF.

In nucleotides, the CDR3 is TGCGCCAGCAGCCAAGGACTAGCGGTTTTGAGCTCTGGGGCCAACGTCCTGACTTTC. Residues: CASSQGLAVLSSGANVLTF. This chain joins TRBV4-1 and TRBJ2-6, with 9 bases identical to TRBD2. This CDR3 region has 19 residues. Germline trimming cut 1 base from V and 0 bases from J; bases unmatched to any gene: 7. The germline V gene encodes CDR1 MGHRA and CDR2 YSYEKL.

This chain joins TRBV15 and TRBJ1-1; D gene unclear. Trimming stripped 0 bases from V and 1 base from J, with 9 bases between. CDR1 and CDR2 from the germline V gene are LNHNV and YYDKDF (reference sequence). The CDR3 is 15 residues long. CDR3 DNA sequence: TGTGCCACCAGCAGAGATTATCAGGAGAACACTGAAGCTTTCTTT. As protein: CATSRDYQENTEAFF. The full variable domain, completed using reference TRBV15 and TRBJ1-1, is DAMVIQNPRYQVTQFGKPVTLSCSQTLNHNVMYWYQQKSSQAPKLLFHYYDKDFNNEADTPDNFQSRRPNTSFCFLDIRSPGLGDTAMYLCATSRDYQENTEAFFGQGTRLTVV.

This clone was counted at least ten times. This chain connects TRBV10-3 to TRBJ1-5, with a weak D call TRBD1 (5 bases). This CDR3 region has 14 residues. V was pared by 11 bases and J by 3 bases, with 17 bases between. Germline V gene lookup returns CDR1 ENHRY and CDR2 SYGVKD. CDR3 sequence (DNA): TGTGCCTCCAGAGGGGTAGGGGTCAATCAGCCCCAGCATTTT. As protein: CASRGVGVNQPQHF.

This clone turned up a few times. The chain is built from TRBV4-3 and TRBJ1-1; no firm D call. V was cut by 0 bases and J by 1 base, with 6 bases left in between. The CDR3 is made up of 14 amino acids. In germline, CDR1 is LGHNA, CDR2 YSLEER. CDR3 nucleotides: TGCGCCAGCAGCCAAGAAAGGAGGAACACTGAAGCTTTCTTT. Its protein product is CASSQERRNTEAFF.

As to this clone: One end of the junction varies from germline; a read error may be responsible. The J gene is TRBJ1-1, the V gene TRBV6-1; D is uncertain. The CDR3 covers 13 residues. Germline CDR1 is MNHNS and CDR2 is SASEGT. The CDR3 sequence is CTSSVQKNTEAFF. CDR3 nucleotide sequence: TGTACCAGCAGTGTTCAGAAGAACACTGAAGCTTTCTTT.

V and J are TRBV5-1 and TRBJ1-3, with unresolved D. Germline V gene lookup returns CDR1 SGHRS and CDR2 YFSETQ. Deletions cut 0 bases from V and 0 bases from J, with 10 bases between. The CDR3 contains 16 residues. Here the CDR3 DNA reads TGCGCCAGCAGCTTGGGTTTAGGACTCTCTGGAAACACCATATATTTT. This gives the protein CASSLGLGLSGNTIYF.

This rearrangement joins TRBV28 to TRBJ2-2, with unresolved D. V gave up 3 bases and J gave up 1 base, with 9 bases separating them. This CDR3 spans 15 amino acids. Germline CDR1 and CDR2: MDHEN and SYDVKM. The CDR3 DNA is TGTGCCAGCAGTTTGATTTCTCGGAACACCGGGGAGCTGTTTTTT. Its translation is CASSLISRNTGELFF. Based on the CDR3 plus reference TRBV28 and TRBJ2-2, the full variable domain is DVKVTQSSRYLVKRTGEKVFLECVQDMDHENMFWYRQDPGLGLRLIYFSYDVKMKEKGDIPEGYSVSREKKERFSLILESASTNQTSMYLCASSLISRNTGELFFGEGSRLTVL.

The chain's CDR3 is CASSQDPGRNTEAFF. The DNA for the CDR3 is TGTGCCAGCAGCCAAGATCCAGGCAGAAACACTGAAGCTTTCTTT. The rearrangement links TRBV4-2 to TRBJ1-1; no reliable D call. There are 15 residues in the CDR3. In germline, CDR1 is LGHNA, CDR2 YNFKEQ. Trimming removed 0 bases from V and 2 bases from J, with 10 bases in between.

The CDR3 loop is CASSPTLGTGLSETQYF. The DNA for the CDR3 is TGCGCCAGCAGCCCCACCTTGGGGACAGGGTTGTCAGAGACCCAGTACTTC. This rearrangement joins TRBV5-1 to TRBJ2-5; 9 bases map to TRBD1. The CDR3 is 17 residues long. Germline V gene lookup returns CDR1 SGHRS and CDR2 YFSETQ. After removal of 4 bases from V and 4 bases from J, the junction contained 14 bases not matched to a gene.

This clone was observed many times. Additional DNA sequences in this sample encode the identical CDR3. The chain employs TRBV28 and TRBJ1-5; D is ambiguous. This CDR3 is built from 15 residues. CDR1 and CDR2 (germline): MDHEN, SYDVKM. V was shortened by 2 bases and J by 0 bases, with 8 bases between the two germline ends. The CDR3 protein is CASSLPRSSNQPQHF. DNA of the CDR3: TGTGCCAGCAGTTTACCCAGGAGTAGCAATCAGCCCCAGCATTTT.

The V and J genes are TRBV19 and TRBJ2-7; D may be TRBD1 (6 bases). Germline-derived CDR1 and CDR2 are LNHDA and SQIVND (reference sequence). This CDR3 region has 15 residues. V shed 3 bases and J shed 5 bases, with 17 bases lying between them. The CDR3 nucleotides read TGTGCCAGTAGTATTCGCCGGACAGTCGTGGACGAGCAGTACTTC. As protein: CASSIRRTVVDEQYF. The full variable domain, in which reference TRBV19 and TRBJ2-7 provide the parts outside the CDR3, is DGGITQSPKYLFRKEGQNVTLSCEQNLNHDAMYWYRQDPGQGLRLIYYSQIVNDFQKGDIAEGYSVSREKKESFPLTVTSAQKNPTAFYLCASSIRRTVVDEQYFGPGTRLTVT.

The chain uses TRBV7-3 and TRBJ2-7; 10 bases map to TRBD1. The V gene's germline CDR1 is SGHTA and CDR2 FQGTGA. This CDR3 region has 13 residues. V was clipped by 5 bases and J by 6 bases; unmatched bases: 4. This chain's CDR3 is CASSLGTGAEQYF. CDR3 nucleotides: TGTGCCAGCAGCCTGGGGACAGGGGCCGAGCAGTACTTC.

J is TRBJ2-7 and V is TRBV28; 8 positions agree with TRBD2. Germline values: CDR1 MDHEN, CDR2 SYDVKM. V was pared by 3 bases and J by 3 bases, with 13 bases of the junction left unmatched. This CDR3 is 17 amino acids long. The CDR3 is CASSFISGSGRGYEQYF. DNA for the CDR3: TGTGCCAGCAGTTTTATATCAGGGAGCGGGAGAGGCTACGAGCAGTACTTC.

This clone has just one count. The J gene is TRBJ1-2, the V gene TRBV5-1, with a weak D call TRBD1 (5 bases). V was cut by 4 bases and J by 4 bases, with 17 bases left in between. Per the germline V gene, CDR1 is SGHRS and CDR2 is YFSETQ. There are 15 residues in the CDR3. This chain's CDR3 is CASSIDATASYGYTF. The CDR3 DNA reads TGCGCCAGCAGCATCGACGCGACAGCTTCCTATGGCTACACCTTC.

In this sample, this clone turned up a few times. J is TRBJ1-2 and V is TRBV28; 8 positions match TRBD1. From germline, CDR1 is MDHEN and CDR2 SYDVKM. The CDR3 totals 16 residues. J lost 6 bases, V lost 2 bases, and 11 bases had no gene match. This chain's CDR3 is CASSLIPGGASNGYTF. The CDR3 DNA reads as TGTGCCAGCAGTTTAATTCCAGGGGGCGCAAGTAATGGCTACACCTTC.

The rearrangement uses TRBV30 and TRBJ2-3; 15 nucleotides line up with TRBD2. Trimming cost V 4 bases and J 4 bases; bases outside gene matches: 6. The CDR3 sequence is 16 residues long. The germline V gene encodes CDR1 GTSNPN and CDR2 SVGIG (reference sequence). CDR3: CAWTSGLAGGADTQYF. The CDR3 DNA sequence: TGTGCCTGGACCTCAGGACTAGCGGGGGGGGCAGATACGCAGTATTTT.

This chain connects TRBV4-3 to TRBJ1-5, with D maybe TRBD1 (5 bases). Germline V CDR1 and CDR2: LGHNA, YSLEER. Trimming shortened V by 3 bases and J by 4 bases, and 13 bases separated the two germline ends. CDR3 size: 15 residues. CDR3 sequence (DNA): TGCGCCAGCAGCCAGGGGGTGGGGCATAATCAGCCCCAGCATTTT. Translating gives CASSQGVGHNQPQHF.

J is TRBJ2-7 and V is TRBV7-9; the match to TRBD1 covers 7 bases. The CDR3 extends over 15 amino acids. Germline CDR1 reads SEHNR; CDR2 reads FQNEAQ (reference sequence). V trimming: 0 bases; J trimming: 2 bases; junction bases outside the gene matches: 4. The CDR3 is CASSLALGTAYEQYF. The CDR3 bases are TGTGCCAGCAGCTTAGCGCTCGGGACAGCCTACGAGCAGTACTTC.

The chain combines TRBV6-5 with TRBJ1-2; D is undetermined. The CDR3 spans 16 residues. In germline, CDR1 is MNHEY, CDR2 SVGAGI. V shed 0 bases and J shed 0 bases, with 11 bases lying between them. For the CDR3, the DNA is TGTGCCAGCAGTTACTCGATAGTAAGAGCTAACTATGGCTACACCTTC. Protein product: CASSYSIVRANYGYTF.

The V gene is TRBV11-3, the J gene TRBJ2-3; TRBD1 matches 12 bases. Germline values: CDR1 SGHNT, CDR2 YENEEA. This CDR3 is 17 amino acids long. V gave up 5 bases and J gave up 2 bases; unmatched junction bases: 8. CDR3 bases: TGTGCCAGCAGCCAAGGGGACAGGGGGCAGGACACAGATACGCAGTATTTT. Translated, it gives CASSQGDRGQDTDTQYF.

This chain joins TRBV29-1 and TRBJ2-4; D unclear. CDR3 length: 11 residues. Trimming removed 4 bases from V and 4 bases from J, with 5 bases in between. Germline values: CDR1 SQVTM, CDR2 ANQGSEA. CDR3 sequence reads: CSVAGKNIQYF. CDR3 nucleotide sequence: TGCAGCGTTGCGGGTAAAAACATTCAGTACTTC.

This clone was picked up many times. The CDR3 protein is CASSAGQWSGELFF. The CDR3 nucleotides read TGTGCCAGCAGCGCGGGACAGTGGTCCGGGGAGCTGTTTTTT. The chain has TRBV9 and TRBJ2-2; 7 bases agree with TRBD1. Germline V gene sequence: CDR1 SGDLS, CDR2 YYNGEE. CDR3 length equals 14 residues. With V trimmed by 3 bases and J by 6 bases, 5 bases remained unmatched.